This TCR beta chain was documented in a study of beta chain features in type 1 diabetes. Sequencing targeted expressed TCRB transcripts, as all isolated RNA had been reverse transcribed. The data were produced by immunoSEQ multiplex PCR, yet TCRdb's version contains in-frame clones alone and is incomplete. Here the sample spans roughly 140,000 clones, 11% being singletons. The CDR3 sequence is 15 residues long. J was trimmed by 4 bases and V by 5 bases; bases with no gene match: 3. The germline CDR1 and CDR2 sequences are SGHTA and FQGNSA. Only a few counts were recorded for this clone. Sequenced sample: central memory CD4+ T cells from blood. This receptor was taken from a man in his late teens or twenties in good health. V usage is TRBV7-2 and J usage is TRBJ2-1; 12 bases fit TRBD2. In DNA, the CDR3 is TGTGCCAGCAGCCAAGGACTAGCGGGGTACAATGAGCAGTTCTTC. Translating gives CASSQGLAGYNEQFF.